This entry describes one TCR beta chain. This CDR3 is built from 14 residues. Trimming removed 5 bases at V and 2 bases at J, with 13 bases between. Germline CDR1 is MNHNS and CDR2 is SASEGT. The data are from a study of shared clonotypes between healthy human individuals. Sequencing was performed with immunoSEQ multiplex PCR; in TCRdb, only in-frame clones are kept and a portion is missing. The data show 2 million to 2.5 million clones, with approximately 96% seen just once and roughly 0.13% held by the top ten. The sequenced sample consisted of naive CD4+ T cells sorted from blood. Described subset: CD45RA+ positively selected. The TCR comes from a man between 18 and 35 years old in good health. V usage is TRBV6-1 and J usage is TRBJ2-7; tentative D call: TRBD2 (5 bases). For the CDR3, the DNA is TGTGCCAGCAGTCCCCGACTAAGCCCCTACGAGCAGTACTTC. This translates into CASSPRLSPYEQYF.